This section outlines one TCR beta chain sequence together with its context. Its antigen is not known. This specimen comes from a study of T-cell reconstitution after alpha-beta-depleted transplantation in children. Study results and limitations: About two months after transplant, alpha-beta T cells reportedly came from several hundred expanded graft clones. One year post-transplant, T-cell counts and diversity were largely derived from T cells produced anew. There were some patients whose high TCRbeta diversity at day 60 came from surviving recipient T cells and thymic progenitors.

Preparation of the TCRbeta library involved a method that used unique molecular identifiers. TCRdb recomputed calls from the PCR reads with MiXCR, one row per CDR3 protein. The data contain 600,000 to 700,000 distinct CDR3 sequences, around 13% of them singletons. Trimming shortened V by 6 bases and J by 4 bases, and 12 bases separated the two germline ends. Germline V CDR1 and CDR2: SNHLY, FYNNEI. The length of the CDR3 is 14 residues. V is TRBV2 and J is TRBJ2-2; D might be TRBD1 (6 bases). The source is a girl aged 2-10 years with congenital amegakaryocytic thrombocytopenia, due to receive a stem cell transplant. The input for sequencing was PBMCs, taken before TCRalphabeta/CD19-depleted stem cell transplant. CDR3 sequence: CASRRDKRTGELFF. The CDR3 bases are TGTGCCAGCAGACGGGACAAACGCACCGGGGAGCTGTTTTTT.